This T cell receptor beta chain came from a study of T-cell reconstitution after alpha-beta-depleted transplantation in children (dated by TCRdb to about 2016). Broadly, across the study: Using TCR repertoire profiling, the study followed T-cell immune reconstitution in a quantitative way in children after TCRalphabeta/CD19-depleted allogeneic hematopoietic cell transplantation.

The germline V gene encodes CDR1 DFQATT and CDR2 SNEGSKA (reference sequence). From the cysteine through the phenylalanine, the CDR3 covers 14 amino acids. The DNA shown is the 42-base CDR3, in frame from base 1. V lost 6 bases and J lost 2 bases, and the count of bases not matched to a germline gene is 8. Library preparation employed PCR. Reads for this sample came from an Illumina HiSeq 2500. To normalize quantification of the TCRbeta repertoire, the TCR libraries were built with molecular barcoding that relied on unique molecular identifiers. In TCRdb, the public reads were trimmed at Q25 with fastp and aligned with MiXCR, with productive beta chains retained. Every CDR3 protein is listed once, alongside the most common genes and DNA of its rows. For this sample there are a few hundred thousand distinct CDR3 sequences; around 21% appear just once. 3% to 4% of the sample comes from the top ten. This clonotype was picked up a small number of times. What antigen it recognizes has not been identified. Base qualities were left out, and no much larger clone turns up one base away.

The TCR was taken from a human donor who donated a stem cell graft to a child with acute myeloid leukemia. This chain is built from TRBV20-1 and TRBJ2-3, with 7 bases in between that match TRBD1. The sequencing used PBMCs from the stem cell graft donor, collected from the stem cell graft. The CDR3 corresponds to CSAIRQGVTDTQYF. The nucleotide sequence reads TGCAGTGCCATCCGACAGGGAGTCACAGATACGCAGTATTTT.